The rows below give T cell receptor beta chains drawn from one sample of a study of T-cell reconstitution after alpha-beta-depleted transplantation in children. TCRdb used MiXCR to reprocess the PCR reads, holding one entry per CDR3 protein. The data contain about 240,000 distinct CDR3 sequences, roughly a quarter of them singletons. The source was PBMCs, collected before TCRalphabeta/CD19-depleted stem cell transplant. These receptors were obtained from a girl aged 2-10 years with Fanconi anemia, due to receive a stem cell transplant. Both conserved end residues are part of each CDR3. Fields, in order: CDR3 length, V gene, clone size, J gene, D gene, CDR3 protein, CDR3 DNA. D genes are given only for firm matches. Only part of the rows carry a size: once, few, many, or a class if the clone is expanded.

>13|TRBV5-1|.|TRBJ1-1|.
CASSLALGLEAFF
TGCGCCAGCAGCTTGGCCCTTGGGCTTGAAGCTTTCTTT
>11|TRBV20-1|once|TRBJ1-1|TRBD1
CSASQGAGAFF
TGCAGTGCTTCTCAGGGGGCTGGAGCTTTCTTT
>17|TRBV6-4|.|TRBJ2-6|TRBD1
CASSDSGQGAGANVLTF
TGTGCCAGCAGTGACTCAGGACAGGGGGCTGGGGCCAACGTCCTGACTTTC
>12|TRBV20-1|.|TRBJ2-5|TRBD2
CSALAEQETQYF
TGCAGTGCTCTAGCGGAACAAGAGACCCAGTACTTC
>10|TRBV20-1|.|TRBJ2-7|.
CSATRTGRYF
TGCAGTGCTACCAGAACCGGACGGTACTTC
>15|TRBV20-1|.|TRBJ2-7|TRBD1
CSARVVTGAYHEQYF
TGCAGTGCTAGAGTGGTTACAGGGGCTTACCACGAGCAGTACTTC
>13|TRBV12-3/TRBV12-4|many|TRBJ2-7|.
CASSLSGAAEQYF
TGTGCCAGCAGTTTATCGGGGGCTGCCGAGCAGTACTTC
>18|TRBV29-1|many|TRBJ2-1|TRBD1
CSVVLGQGAERPYNEQFF
TGCAGCGTTGTTTTAGGACAGGGGGCGGAAAGACCCTACAATGAGCAGTTCTTC
>13|TRBV29-1|.|TRBJ2-7|.
CSDQTGPTYEQYF
TGCAGCGACCAGACAGGACCTACCTACGAGCAGTACTTC
>10|TRBV29-1|.|TRBJ1-1|.
CSVETGEAFF
TGCAGCGTTGAGACAGGAGAAGCTTTCTTT
>15|TRBV12-3/TRBV12-4|many|TRBJ2-1|TRBD1
CASTPPLDRGSGQFF
TGTGCCAGCACCCCCCCCCTGGACAGGGGAAGCGGTCAGTTCTTC
>13|TRBV29-1|.|TRBJ2-2|TRBD1
CSVRTGGPGELFF
TGCAGCGTCAGGACAGGGGGCCCCGGGGAGCTGTTTTTT
>14|TRBV20-1|many|TRBJ2-2|.
CSVKKTTNTGELFF
TGCAGTGTTAAAAAGACCACAAACACCGGGGAGCTGTTTTTT
>16|TRBV29-1|many|TRBJ2-3|.
CSVEGGWGGLADTQYF
TGCAGCGTTGAAGGGGGGTGGGGCGGATTAGCAGATACGCAGTATTTT
>16|TRBV29-1|.|TRBJ2-6|TRBD1
CSVAGGVDSGANVLTF
TGCAGCGTTGCAGGGGGCGTCGACTCTGGGGCCAACGTCCTGACTTTC
>14|TRBV27|many|TRBJ2-7|.
CASSLSSTPLEQYF
TGTGCCAGCAGTTTATCTTCAACGCCCCTGGAGCAGTACTTC
>14|TRBV2|.|TRBJ2-1|TRBD1
CASTRTGSLGEQFF
TGTGCCAGCACCCGGACAGGGAGTCTGGGTGAGCAGTTCTTC
>16|TRBV7-2|few|TRBJ2-3|.
CASSLTLLGSTDTQYF
TGTGCCAGCAGCTTGACCCTACTAGGGAGCACAGATACGCAGTATTTT
>16|TRBV10-3|.|TRBJ1-2|TRBD1
CAISERRDREGYGYTF
TGTGCCATCAGTGAGCGCCGGGACAGGGAGGGCTATGGCTACACCTTC
>15|TRBV5-1|.|TRBJ1-1|TRBD1
CASSFDRVGNTEAFF
TGCGCCAGCAGCTTTGACAGGGTCGGGAACACTGAAGCTTTCTTT
>17|TRBV29-1|many|TRBJ2-1|TRBD2
CSVELHPSGGALNEQFF
TGCAGCGTTGAACTCCACCCTAGCGGGGGGGCCCTCAATGAGCAGTTCTTC
>15|TRBV5-6|.|TRBJ2-2|.
CASSFGRRNTGELFF
TGTGCCAGCAGCTTCGGCAGGAGGAACACCGGGGAGCTGTTTTTT
>12|TRBV20-1|.|TRBJ2-3|.
CSAVTGTDTQYF
TGCAGTGCTGTAACAGGGACAGATACGCAGTATTTT
>16|TRBV7-7|few|TRBJ2-1|.
CASSYGAGVRSHEQFF
TGTGCCAGCAGCTACGGCGCAGGGGTGCGTTCTCATGAGCAGTTCTTC
>15|TRBV6-1|many|TRBJ2-3|.
CASSVDGESTDTQYF
TGTGCCAGCAGTGTCGACGGAGAAAGCACAGATACGCAGTATTTT
>15|TRBV7-2|.|TRBJ1-1|.
CASSLVGTGNTEAFF
TGTGCCAGCAGCTTAGTGGGTACCGGGAACACTGAAGCTTTCTTT
>15|TRBV9|.|TRBJ2-1|.
CASIYYEASYNEQFF
TGTGCCAGCATATACTACGAGGCCTCCTACAATGAGCAGTTCTTC
>14|TRBV4-1|.|TRBJ2-7|.
CASSQDGRGYEQYF
TGCGCCAGCAGCCAAGACGGCAGGGGATACGAGCAGTACTTC
>13|TRBV21-1|few|TRBJ2-2|.
CASNVRVSGELFF
TGTGCCAGCAATGTTAGAGTATCTGGGGAGCTGTTTTTT
>12|TRBV12-3/TRBV12-4|few|TRBJ2-7|.
CASNGDSYEQYF
TGTGCCAGCAACGGGGACTCCTACGAGCAGTACTTC
>16|TRBV24-1|many|TRBJ2-1|TRBD2
CATSDPQTSGYNEQFF
TGTGCCACCAGTGATCCACAGACTAGCGGATACAATGAGCAGTTCTTC
>14|TRBV29-1|many|TRBJ2-1|TRBD2
CSVEISGRATEQFF
TGCAGCGTTGAAATTAGCGGGAGGGCCACTGAGCAGTTCTTC
>17|TRBV20-1|.|TRBJ2-7|.
CSARRFERTLSSYEQYF
TGCAGTGCTAGACGTTTTGAGAGGACCTTGAGCTCCTACGAGCAGTACTTC
>19|TRBV5-1|few|TRBJ2-7|.
CASSLVGQLDPLGGLEQYF
TGCGCCAGCAGCTTGGTCGGGCAACTAGACCCGCTGGGTGGGCTCGAGCAGTACTTC
>14|TRBV29-1|many|TRBJ2-1|TRBD2
CSVEGLAGVNEQFF
TGCAGCGTCGAAGGACTAGCGGGAGTGAATGAGCAGTTCTTC
>17|TRBV15|few|TRBJ2-3|TRBD1
CATSRAGQGAFTDTQYF
TGTGCCACCAGCAGAGCTGGACAGGGGGCGTTCACAGATACGCAGTATTTT
>12|TRBV20-1|few|TRBJ2-5|.
CSASGYQETQYF
TGCAGTGCTTCAGGGTACCAAGAGACCCAGTACTTC
>14|TRBV29-1|.|TRBJ2-1|TRBD2
CSVLGLAVGNEQFF
TGCAGCGTTTTGGGACTAGCCGTGGGCAATGAGCAGTTCTTC
>17|TRBV4-1|.|TRBJ2-5|.
CASSQEWNSLYQETQYF
TGCGCCAGCAGCCAAGAATGGAACTCCTTGTACCAAGAGACCCAGTACTTC
>12|TRBV7-2|many|TRBJ2-1|.
CASSLMGNEQFF
TGTGCCAGCAGCTTAATGGGAAATGAGCAGTTCTTC
>14|TRBV20-1|.|TRBJ2-1|TRBD2
CSASLAGSYNEQFF
TGCAGTGCTAGTTTAGCGGGAAGCTACAATGAGCAGTTCTTC
>15|TRBV20-1|many|TRBJ2-3|TRBD2
CSARTRSGSTDTQYF
TGCAGTGCCCGGACTAGAAGTGGTAGCACAGATACGCAGTATTTT
>13|TRBV29-1|.|TRBJ2-7|.
CSTLRADTYEQYF
TGCAGCACCCTCCGGGCGGACACCTACGAGCAGTACTTC
>15|TRBV7-6|.|TRBJ1-1|.
CASSFTEELNTEAFF
TGTGCCAGCAGCTTTACGGAAGAGTTGAACACTGAAGCTTTCTTT
>15|TRBV9|many|TRBJ2-1|TRBD2
CASSVTASGYNEQFF
TGTGCCAGCAGCGTCACCGCTAGCGGCTACAATGAGCAGTTCTTC
>14|TRBV7-2|.|TRBJ1-3|.
CASRRADSGNTIYF
TGTGCCAGCAGGAGGGCTGACTCTGGAAACACCATATATTTT
>17|TRBV25-1|many|TRBJ2-5|TRBD2
CASSAGLAGNLQETQYF
TGTGCCAGCAGTGCGGGACTAGCGGGAAACCTCCAAGAGACCCAGTACTTC
>13|TRBV20-1|.|TRBJ2-7|.
CSASPPQGYEQYF
TGCAGTGCTAGCCCGCCCCAAGGTTACGAGCAGTACTTC
>14|TRBV20-1|.|TRBJ2-1|TRBD2
CSASWLAGPYVQFF
TGCAGTGCTAGTTGGCTAGCGGGGCCTTATGTGCAGTTCTTC
>16|TRBV28|few|TRBJ2-6|.
CASLGSPISGANVLTF
TGTGCCAGCCTCGGGAGCCCGATCTCTGGGGCCAACGTCCTGACTTTC
>13|TRBV29-1|many|TRBJ2-2|.
CSAPEINTGELFF
TGCAGCGCCCCGGAGATTAACACCGGGGAGCTGTTTTTT
>12|TRBV20-1|many|TRBJ2-7|TRBD1
CSARQGEGDQYF
TGCAGTGCTAGGCAGGGGGAAGGCGACCAGTACTTC
>19|TRBV20-1|many|TRBJ2-7|TRBD1
CSARDKIWARDRGSYEQYF
TGCAGTGCTAGAGATAAAATCTGGGCTAGGGACAGGGGCTCCTACGAGCAGTACTTC
>11|TRBV13|many|TRBJ2-1|.
CASSEGRGQFF
TGTGCCAGCAGCGAAGGTCGGGGGCAGTTCTTC
>13|TRBV29-1|many|TRBJ1-6|.
CSVRQEYNSPLHF
TGCAGCGTTAGACAGGAATATAATTCACCCCTCCACTTT
>17|TRBV6-1|few|TRBJ1-6|.
CASSEITSLAQNSPLHF
TGTGCCAGCAGTGAAATTACCTCATTGGCCCAGAATTCACCCCTCCACTTT
>13|TRBV29-1|many|TRBJ2-5|TRBD2
CSAGGLPRETQYF
TGCAGCGCGGGGGGTCTCCCTCGCGAGACCCAGTACTTC
>14|TRBV13|many|TRBJ2-1|TRBD2
CASSTPQRGNEQFF
TGTGCCAGCAGCACCCCTCAGCGGGGCAATGAGCAGTTCTTC
>14|TRBV20-1|.|TRBJ2-2|.
CSARSLGNTGELFF
TGCAGTGCTAGGAGTCTAGGGAACACCGGGGAGCTGTTTTTT